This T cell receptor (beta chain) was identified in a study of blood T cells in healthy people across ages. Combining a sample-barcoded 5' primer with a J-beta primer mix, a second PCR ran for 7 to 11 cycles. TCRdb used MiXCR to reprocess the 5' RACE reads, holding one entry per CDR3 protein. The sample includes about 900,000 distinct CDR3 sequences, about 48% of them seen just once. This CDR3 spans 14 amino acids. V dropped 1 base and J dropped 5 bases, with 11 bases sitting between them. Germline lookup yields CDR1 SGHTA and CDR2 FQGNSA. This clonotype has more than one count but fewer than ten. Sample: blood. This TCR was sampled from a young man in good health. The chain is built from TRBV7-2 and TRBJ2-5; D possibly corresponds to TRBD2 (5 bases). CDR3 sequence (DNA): TGTGCCAGCAGCTTAGGGCGGAGAGGGGAGACCCAGTACTTC. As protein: CASSLGRRGETQYF. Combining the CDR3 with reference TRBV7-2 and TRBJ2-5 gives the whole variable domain GAGVSQSPSNKVTEKGKDVELRCDPISGHTALYWYRQSLGQGLEFLIYFQGNSAPDKSGLPSDRFSAERTGGSVSTLTIQRTQQEDSAVYLCASSLGRRGETQYFGPGTRLLVL.